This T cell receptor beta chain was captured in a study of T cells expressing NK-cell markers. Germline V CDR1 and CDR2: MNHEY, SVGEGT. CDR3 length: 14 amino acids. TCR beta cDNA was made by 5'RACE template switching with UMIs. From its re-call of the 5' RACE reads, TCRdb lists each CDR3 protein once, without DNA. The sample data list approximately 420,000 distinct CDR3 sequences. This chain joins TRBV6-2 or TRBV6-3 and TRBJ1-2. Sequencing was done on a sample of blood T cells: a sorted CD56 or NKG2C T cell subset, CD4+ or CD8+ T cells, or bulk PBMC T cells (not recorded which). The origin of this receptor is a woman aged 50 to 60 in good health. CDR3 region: CASSYPEENYGYTF.